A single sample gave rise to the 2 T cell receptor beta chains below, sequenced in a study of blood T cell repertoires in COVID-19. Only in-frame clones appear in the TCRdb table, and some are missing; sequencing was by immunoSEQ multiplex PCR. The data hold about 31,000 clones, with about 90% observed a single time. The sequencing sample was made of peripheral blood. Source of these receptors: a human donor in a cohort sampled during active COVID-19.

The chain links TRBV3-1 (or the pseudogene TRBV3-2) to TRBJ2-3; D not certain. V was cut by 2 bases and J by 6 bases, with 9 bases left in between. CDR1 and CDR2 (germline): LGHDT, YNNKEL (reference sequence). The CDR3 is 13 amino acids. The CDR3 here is CASSQQRWDTQYF. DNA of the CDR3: TGTGCCAGCAGCCAACAGAGGTGGGATACGCAGTATTTT.

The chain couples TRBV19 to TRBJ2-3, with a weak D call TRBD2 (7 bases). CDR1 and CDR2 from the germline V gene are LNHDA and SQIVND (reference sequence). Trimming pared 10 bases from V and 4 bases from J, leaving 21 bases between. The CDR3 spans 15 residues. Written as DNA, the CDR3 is TGTGCCACAAAGGGGGGGGCCCGGATCGCAGATACGCAGTATTTT. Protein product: CATKGGARIADTQYF.